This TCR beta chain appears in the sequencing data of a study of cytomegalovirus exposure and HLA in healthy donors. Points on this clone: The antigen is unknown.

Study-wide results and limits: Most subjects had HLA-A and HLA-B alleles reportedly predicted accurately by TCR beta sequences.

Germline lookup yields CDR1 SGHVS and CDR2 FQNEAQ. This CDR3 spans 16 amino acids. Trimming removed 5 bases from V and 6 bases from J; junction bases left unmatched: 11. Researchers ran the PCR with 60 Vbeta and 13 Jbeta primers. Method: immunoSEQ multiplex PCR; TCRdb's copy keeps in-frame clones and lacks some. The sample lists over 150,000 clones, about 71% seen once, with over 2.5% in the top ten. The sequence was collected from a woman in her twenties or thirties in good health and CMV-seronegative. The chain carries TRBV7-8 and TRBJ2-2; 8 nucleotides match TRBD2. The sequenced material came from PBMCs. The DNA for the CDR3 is TGTGCCAGCAGCACCGAGCCAGCGGGAGCTGCCGGGGAGCTGTTTTTT. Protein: CASSTEPAGAAGELFF.